This TCR beta chain emerged from a study of blood T cell repertoires in COVID-19. As handled by the study authors: The authors estimated nucleated cell counts from reference gene primer amplification. TCRdb's copy holds only in-frame clones and misses some; the assay was immunoSEQ multiplex PCR. V and J calls and clone size are those listed in that table; D and trimming were worked out from the DNA. The profile shows around 42,000 clones, 80% of them singletons. Trimming removed 6 bases at V and 5 bases at J, with 17 bases between. From germline, CDR1 is SGDLS and CDR2 YYNGEE. This CDR3 has 14 amino acids.

V gene TRBV9 combines with J gene TRBJ2-5, with TRBD1 as a possible D gene (7 bases). The source material was peripheral blood. This clonotype was obtained from an elderly man with active or convalescent COVID-19. The CDR3 protein is CASTPGGGGETQYF. Written as DNA, the CDR3 is TGTGCCAGCACCCCAGGAGGGGGCGGGGAGACCCAGTACTTC.